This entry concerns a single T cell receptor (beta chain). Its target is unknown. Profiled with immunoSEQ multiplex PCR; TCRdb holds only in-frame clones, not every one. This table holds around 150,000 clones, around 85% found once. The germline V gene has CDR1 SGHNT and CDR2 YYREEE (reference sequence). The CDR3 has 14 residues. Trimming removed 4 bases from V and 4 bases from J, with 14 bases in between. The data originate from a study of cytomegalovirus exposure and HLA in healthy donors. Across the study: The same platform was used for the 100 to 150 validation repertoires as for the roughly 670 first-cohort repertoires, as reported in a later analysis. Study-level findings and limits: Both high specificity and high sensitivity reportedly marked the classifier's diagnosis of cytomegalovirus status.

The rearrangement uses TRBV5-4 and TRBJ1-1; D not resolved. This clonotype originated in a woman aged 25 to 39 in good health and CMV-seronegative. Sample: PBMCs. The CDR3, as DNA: TGTGCCAGCAGCCCCGGACCCGGTGTCACTGAAGCTTTCTTT. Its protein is CASSPGPGVTEAFF.